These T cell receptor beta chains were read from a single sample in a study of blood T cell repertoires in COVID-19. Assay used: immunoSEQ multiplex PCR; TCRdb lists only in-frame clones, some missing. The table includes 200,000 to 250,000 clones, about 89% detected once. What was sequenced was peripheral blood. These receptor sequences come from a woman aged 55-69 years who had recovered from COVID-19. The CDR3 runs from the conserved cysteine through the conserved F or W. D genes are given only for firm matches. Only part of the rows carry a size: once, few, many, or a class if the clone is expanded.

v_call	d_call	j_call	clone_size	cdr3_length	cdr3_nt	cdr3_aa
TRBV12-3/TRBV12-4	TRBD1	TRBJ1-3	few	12	TGTGCCAGCAGTTTCCAGGGGGCCCATATGAATTTT	CASSFQGAHMNF
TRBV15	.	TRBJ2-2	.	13	TGTGCCACCAGCAGAGATCAGCGGTCAGAGCTGTTTTTT	CATSRDQRSELFF
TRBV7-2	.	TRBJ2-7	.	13	TGTGCCAGCAGCGTTAGCGGAGCAGGAGAGCAGTACTTC	CASSVSGAGEQYF
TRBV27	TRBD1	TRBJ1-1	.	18	TGTGCCAGCAGCCGAAGTAGAACGGGACAGGGAATTCGTATTGAAGCTTTCTTT	CASSRSRTGQGIRIEAFF
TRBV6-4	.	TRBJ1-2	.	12	TGTGCCAGCAGCGGCCCCGGGTATGGCTACACCTTC	CASSGPGYGYTF
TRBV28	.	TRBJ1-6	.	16	TGTGCCAGCAGGACCTCGACAGGAGGCTATAATTCACCCCTCCACTTT	CASRTSTGGYNSPLHF
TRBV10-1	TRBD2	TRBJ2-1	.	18	TGCGCCAGCAGTGAGTCCCCTAGCGGGGGCCCCTCCTACAATGAGCAGTTCTTC	CASSESPSGGPSYNEQFF
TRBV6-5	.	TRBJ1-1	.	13	TGTGCCAGCGAAACAGGAATGAACACTGAAGCTTTCTTT	CASETGMNTEAFF
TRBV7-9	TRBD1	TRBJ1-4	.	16	TGTGCCAGCAGCTTAGCCGTGACAGGGGCGAGTGAAAAACTGTTTTTT	CASSLAVTGASEKLFF
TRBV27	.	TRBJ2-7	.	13	TGTGCCAGCACCATAGACAGGTACCACGAGCAGTACTTC	CASTIDRYHEQYF
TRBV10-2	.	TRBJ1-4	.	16	TGCGCCAGCAGTGGGGGGGATTTTGCAACTAATGAAAAACTGTTTTTT	CASSGGDFATNEKLFF
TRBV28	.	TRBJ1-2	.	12	TGTGCCAGCAGTTTTTCGAGATATGGCTACACCTTC	CASSFSRYGYTF
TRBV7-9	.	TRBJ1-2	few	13	TGTGCCAGCAGTCAACAGATGAACTATGGCTACACCTTC	CASSQQMNYGYTF
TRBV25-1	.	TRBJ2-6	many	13	TGTGCCAGCATAGAACCCGGGGCCAACGTCCTGACTTTC	CASIEPGANVLTF
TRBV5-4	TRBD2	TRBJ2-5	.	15	TGTGCCAGCAGCTCTGGACTAGCGGGAAAAGAGACCCAGTACTTC	CASSSGLAGKETQYF
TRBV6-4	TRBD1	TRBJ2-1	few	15	TGTGCCAGCAGTCCTAGGACAGGCTTCTACAATGAGCAGTTCTTC	CASSPRTGFYNEQFF
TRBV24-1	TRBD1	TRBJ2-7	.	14	TGTGCCACCAGTGATGCGGGACAGGGGTACGAGCAGTACTTC	CATSDAGQGYEQYF
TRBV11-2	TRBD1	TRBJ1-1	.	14	TGTGCCAGCAGCTGGACAGGGGAAACGGCTGAAGCTTTCTTT	CASSWTGETAEAFF
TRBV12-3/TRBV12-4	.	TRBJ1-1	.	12	TGTGCCAGCATCCACTGGGAGTCTGAAGCTTTCTTT	CASIHWESEAFF
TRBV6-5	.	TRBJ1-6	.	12	TGTGCCAGCCGGGGAGGGAATTCACCCCTCCACTTT	CASRGGNSPLHF
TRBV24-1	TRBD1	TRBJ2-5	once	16	TGTGCCACCAGTGATTCCGGGACAGGGGGTCTAGAGACCCAGTACTTC	CATSDSGTGGLETQYF
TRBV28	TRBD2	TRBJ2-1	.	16	TGTGCCAGCAGTTTAAGGAGCGGGGCCTACTACAATGAGCAGTTCTTC	CASSLRSGAYYNEQFF
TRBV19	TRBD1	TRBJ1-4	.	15	TGTGCCAGTACGGACAGGGAAGTCGGTAATGAAAAACTGTTTTTT	CASTDREVGNEKLFF
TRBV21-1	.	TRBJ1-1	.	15	TGTGCCACTACGACCGAGGGCCATCGGAACACTGAAGCTTTCTTT	CATTTEGHRNTEAFF
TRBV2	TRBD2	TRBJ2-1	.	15	TGTGCCAGCAGGGGACTAGCGGGGGCCTACAATGAGCAGTTCTTC	CASRGLAGAYNEQFF
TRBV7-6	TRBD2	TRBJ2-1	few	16	TGTGCCAGCAGCTTAGTGGGGGGGGACGCCTACAATGAGCAGTTCTTC	CASSLVGGDAYNEQFF
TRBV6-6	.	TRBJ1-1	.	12	TGTGCCAGCAGTTACGTCGGCGGGTGGGCTTTCTTT	CASSYVGGWAFF
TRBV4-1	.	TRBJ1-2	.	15	TGCGCCAGCAGCCAAGATGCAGGGGCGAACTATGGCTACACCTTC	CASSQDAGANYGYTF
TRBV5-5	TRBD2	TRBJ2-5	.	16	TGTGCCAGCAGCTTAAGGCGGGGGGGCGGGCAAGAGACCCAGTACTTC	CASSLRRGGGQETQYF
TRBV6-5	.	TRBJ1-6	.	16	TGTGCCAGCAGTTACGTCAGGGGATACTATAATTCACCCCTCCACTTT	CASSYVRGYYNSPLHF
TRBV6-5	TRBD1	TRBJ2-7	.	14	TGTGCCAGCAGAACCGGGACAGCGACCTACGAGCAGTACTTC	CASRTGTATYEQYF
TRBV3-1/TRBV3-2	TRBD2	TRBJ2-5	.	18	TGTGCCAGCAGCCAAGATAATTCGGGACTAGCGGGACAAGAGACCCAGTACTTC	CASSQDNSGLAGQETQYF
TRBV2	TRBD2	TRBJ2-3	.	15	TGTGCCAGCAAGCGGGGGGGCGGTGCGGCAGATACGCAGTATTTT	CASKRGGGAADTQYF
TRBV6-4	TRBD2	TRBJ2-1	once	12	TGTGCCAGCAGTGATCCTGGACTAGCGTGGTTCTTC	CASSDPGLAWFF
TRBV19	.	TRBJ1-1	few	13	TGTGCCAGTAAGGGGGGGCGGCGTACTGAAGCTTTCTTT	CASKGGRRTEAFF
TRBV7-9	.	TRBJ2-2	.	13	TGTGCCAGCAGGATTAGCGTCACCGGGGAGCTGTTTTTT	CASRISVTGELFF
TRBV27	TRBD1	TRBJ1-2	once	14	TGTGCCAGACAACCGGGACAGGGGGCTTCTGGCTACACCTTC	CARQPGQGASGYTF
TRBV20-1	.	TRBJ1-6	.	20	TGCAGTGCTAGTGGGCCAGGGGAAGGGAGAAGTAGCTCCTATAATTCACCCCTCCACTTT	CSASGPGEGRSSSYNSPLHF
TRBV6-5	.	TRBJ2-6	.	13	TGTGCCAGCAAACTCGGGGGATTACCCTCGATGGCTTTC	CASKLGGLPSMAF
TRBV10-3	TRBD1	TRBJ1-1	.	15	TGTGCCATCAGTGAGGGGGGGACAGGGGTTACTGAAGCTTTCTTT	CAISEGGTGVTEAFF